A selection of T cell receptor beta chains follows, all from one sample in a study of blood T cell repertoires in COVID-19. TCRdb keeps only in-frame clones here, not all; method: immunoSEQ multiplex PCR. The table has approximately 400,000 clones, 81% seen once; the top ten hold more than 0.95%. The material sequenced was peripheral blood. These receptor sequences come from a human donor with acute or convalescent COVID-19. The donor label of this sample is uncertain. Each CDR3 is given with its conserved first and last residue. Fields, in order: V gene, clone size, CDR3 protein. Clone size is given for some rows only: seen once, a few or many times, or a class if the clone is expanded.

TRBV27	NA	CASTTPGSGYTF
TRBV18	NA	CASSENGGSYNEQFF
TRBV5-1	NA	CASSSGDRRNTEAFF
TRBV30	NA	CAWSVVGANGVPLHF
TRBV7-7	NA	CASSRTSGSYNEQFF
TRBV5-6	NA	CASSSILGQGQETQYF
TRBV15	NA	CATSRQPTGITHKYTDTQYF
TRBV3-1/TRBV3-2	NA	CASSRSGGAYEQYF
TRBV6-5	NA	CASSYSGTGSYEQYF
TRBV5-5	NA	CASSFLAGGPTGELFF
TRBV7-9	NA	CASSITGSEKNEQFF
TRBV5-1	once	CASSLAGENTIYF
TRBV5-1	NA	CASRAGTTFNYGYTF